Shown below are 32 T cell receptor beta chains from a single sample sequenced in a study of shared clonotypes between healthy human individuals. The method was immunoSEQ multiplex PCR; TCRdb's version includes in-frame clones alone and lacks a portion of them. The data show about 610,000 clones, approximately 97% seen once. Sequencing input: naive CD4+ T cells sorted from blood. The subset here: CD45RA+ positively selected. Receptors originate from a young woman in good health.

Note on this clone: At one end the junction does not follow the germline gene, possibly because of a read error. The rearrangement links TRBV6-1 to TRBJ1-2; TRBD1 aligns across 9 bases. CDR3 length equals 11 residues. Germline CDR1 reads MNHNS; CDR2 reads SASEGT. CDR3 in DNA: TGCGCTGGACAGGGGAGCTATGGCTACACCTTC. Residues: CAGQGSYGYTF.

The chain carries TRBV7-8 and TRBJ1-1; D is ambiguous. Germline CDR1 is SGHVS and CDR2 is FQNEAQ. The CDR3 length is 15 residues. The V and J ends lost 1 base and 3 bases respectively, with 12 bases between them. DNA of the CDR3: TGTGCCAGCAGCTTAGTGGGTTCTGATCACACTGAAGCTTTCTTT. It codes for CASSLVGSDHTEAFF.

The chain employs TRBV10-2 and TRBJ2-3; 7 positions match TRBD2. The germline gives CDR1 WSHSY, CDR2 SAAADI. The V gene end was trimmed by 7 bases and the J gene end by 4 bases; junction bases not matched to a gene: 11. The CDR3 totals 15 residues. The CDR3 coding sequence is TGCGCCAGCACGAGGGCGGCGGGAGAGGCAGATACGCAGTATTTT. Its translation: CASTRAAGEADTQYF.

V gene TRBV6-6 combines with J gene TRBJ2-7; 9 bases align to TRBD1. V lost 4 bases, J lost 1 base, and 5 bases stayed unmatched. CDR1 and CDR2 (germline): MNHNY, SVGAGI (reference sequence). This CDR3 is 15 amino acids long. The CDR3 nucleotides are TGTGCCAGCAGTTTCTTGGGACAGGGTTCCTACGAGCAGTACTTC. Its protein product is CASSFLGQGSYEQYF.

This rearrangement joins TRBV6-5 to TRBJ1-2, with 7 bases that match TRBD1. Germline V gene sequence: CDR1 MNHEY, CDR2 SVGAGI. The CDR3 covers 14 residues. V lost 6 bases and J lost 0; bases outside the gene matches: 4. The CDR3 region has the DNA TGTGCCAGCAGGAGGGACAGCACTAACTATGGCTACACCTTC. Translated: CASRRDSTNYGYTF.

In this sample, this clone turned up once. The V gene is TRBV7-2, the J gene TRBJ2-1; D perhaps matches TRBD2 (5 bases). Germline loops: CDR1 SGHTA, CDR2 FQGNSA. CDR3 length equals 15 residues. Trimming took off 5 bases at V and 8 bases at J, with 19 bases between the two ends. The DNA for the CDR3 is TGTGCCAGCAGCAATACTAGGAGTTTTGGGGATGAGCAGTTCTTC. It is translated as CASSNTRSFGDEQFF.

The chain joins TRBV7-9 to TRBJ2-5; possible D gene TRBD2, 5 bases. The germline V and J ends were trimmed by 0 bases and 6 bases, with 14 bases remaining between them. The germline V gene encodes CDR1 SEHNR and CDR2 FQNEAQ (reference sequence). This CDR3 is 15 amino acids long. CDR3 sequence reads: CASSLATGLAKTQYF. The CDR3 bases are TGTGCCAGCAGCTTAGCTACCGGGCTAGCAAAGACCCAGTACTTC.

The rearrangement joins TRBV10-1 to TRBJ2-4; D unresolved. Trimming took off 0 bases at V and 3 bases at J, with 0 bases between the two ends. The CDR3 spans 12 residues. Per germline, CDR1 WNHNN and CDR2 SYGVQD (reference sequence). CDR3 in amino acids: CASSESKNIQYF. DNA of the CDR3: TGCGCCAGCAGTGAGTCCAAAAACATTCAGTACTTC.

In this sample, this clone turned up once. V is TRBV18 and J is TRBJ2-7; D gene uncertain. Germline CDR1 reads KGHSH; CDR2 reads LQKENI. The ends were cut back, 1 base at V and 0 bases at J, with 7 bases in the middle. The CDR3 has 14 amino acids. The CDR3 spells CASSPRNSSYEQYF. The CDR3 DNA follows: TGTGCCAGCTCACCACGGAACAGCTCCTACGAGCAGTACTTC.

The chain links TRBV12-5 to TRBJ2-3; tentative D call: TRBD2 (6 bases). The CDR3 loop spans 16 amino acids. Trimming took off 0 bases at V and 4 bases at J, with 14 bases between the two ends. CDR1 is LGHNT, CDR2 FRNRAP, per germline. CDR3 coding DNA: TGTGCTAGTGGTTTGGTATTGTCGGGGGAAGCAGATACGCAGTATTTT. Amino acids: CASGLVLSGEADTQYF. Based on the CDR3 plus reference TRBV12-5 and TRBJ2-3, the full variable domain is DARVTQTPRHKVTEMGQEVTMRCQPILGHNTVFWYRQTMMQGLELLAYFRNRAPLDDSGMPKDRFSAEMPDATLATLKIQPSEPRDSAVYFCASGLVLSGEADTQYFGPGTRLTVL.

Here the CDR3 reads CASSHRDTYTDTQYF. The DNA for the CDR3 is TGTGCCAGCAGCCACCGGGACACCTACACAGATACGCAGTATTTT. The chain employs TRBV5-4 and TRBJ2-3; possible D gene TRBD1, 6 bases. V shed 4 bases and J shed 2 bases, with 14 bases lying between them. The CDR3 has 15 amino acids. The germline CDR1 and CDR2 sequences are SGHNT and YYREEE (reference sequence).

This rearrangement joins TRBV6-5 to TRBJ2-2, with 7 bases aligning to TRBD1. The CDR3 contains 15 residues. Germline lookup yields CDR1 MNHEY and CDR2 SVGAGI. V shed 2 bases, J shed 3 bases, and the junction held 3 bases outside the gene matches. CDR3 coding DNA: TGTGCCAGCAGTTACGGACAGGTGGACACCGGGGAGCTGTTTTTT. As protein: CASSYGQVDTGELFF.

The CDR3 here is CASSYSGALAGNTIYF. CDR3 coding DNA: TGTGCCAGCAGTTACTCCGGGGCTCTCGCCGGAAACACCATATATTTT. The rearrangement links TRBV6-5 to TRBJ1-3; maybe TRBD1 (5 bases). The CDR3 length is 16 residues. V was clipped by 0 bases and J by 4 bases, with 13 bases between them. Looked up from germline, CDR1 is MNHEY and CDR2 is SVGAGI.

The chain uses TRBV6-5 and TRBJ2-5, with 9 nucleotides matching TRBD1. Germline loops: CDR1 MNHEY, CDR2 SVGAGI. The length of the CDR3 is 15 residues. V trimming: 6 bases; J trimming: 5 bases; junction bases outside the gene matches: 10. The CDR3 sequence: CASRRDRGVWETQYF. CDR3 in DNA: TGTGCCAGCAGACGAGACAGGGGGGTTTGGGAGACCCAGTACTTC.

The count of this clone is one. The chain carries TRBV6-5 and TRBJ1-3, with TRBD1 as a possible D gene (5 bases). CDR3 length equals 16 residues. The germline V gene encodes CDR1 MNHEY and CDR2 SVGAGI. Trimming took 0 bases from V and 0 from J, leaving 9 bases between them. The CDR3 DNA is TGTGCCAGCAGTTACTCAAGGGGATCCTCTGGAAACACCATATATTTT. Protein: CASSYSRGSSGNTIYF.

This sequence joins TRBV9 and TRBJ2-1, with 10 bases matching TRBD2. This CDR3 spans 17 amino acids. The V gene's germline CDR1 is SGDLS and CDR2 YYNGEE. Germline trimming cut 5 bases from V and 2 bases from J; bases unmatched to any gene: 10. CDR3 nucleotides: TGTGCCAGCAGTCGTACAGGTACTAGCGGGACCTACAATGAGCAGTTCTTC. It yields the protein CASSRTGTSGTYNEQFF.

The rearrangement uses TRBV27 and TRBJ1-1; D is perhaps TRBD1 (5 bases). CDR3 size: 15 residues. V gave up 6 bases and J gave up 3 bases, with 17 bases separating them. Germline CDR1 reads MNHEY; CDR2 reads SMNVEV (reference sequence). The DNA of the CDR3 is TGTGCCAGCAGACGTAGCAGGGAGAGGGACACTGAAGCTTTCTTT. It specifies CASRRSRERDTEAFF.

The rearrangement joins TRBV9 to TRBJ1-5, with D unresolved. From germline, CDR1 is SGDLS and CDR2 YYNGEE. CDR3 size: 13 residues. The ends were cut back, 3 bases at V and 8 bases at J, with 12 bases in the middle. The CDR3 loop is CASSGPGFEPQHF. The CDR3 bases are TGTGCCAGCAGCGGCCCGGGCTTTGAGCCCCAGCATTTT.

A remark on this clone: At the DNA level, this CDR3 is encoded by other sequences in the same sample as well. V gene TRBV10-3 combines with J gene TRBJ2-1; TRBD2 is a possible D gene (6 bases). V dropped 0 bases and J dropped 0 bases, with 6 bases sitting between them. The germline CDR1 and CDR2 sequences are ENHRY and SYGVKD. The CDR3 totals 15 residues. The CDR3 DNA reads TGTGCCATCAGTGAGTCGCGGGGCTCCTACAATGAGCAGTTCTTC. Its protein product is CAISESRGSYNEQFF.

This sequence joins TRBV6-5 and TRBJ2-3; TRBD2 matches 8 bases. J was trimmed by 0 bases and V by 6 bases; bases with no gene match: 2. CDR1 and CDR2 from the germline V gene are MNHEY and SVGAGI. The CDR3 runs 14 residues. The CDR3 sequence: CASRLAGSTDTQYF. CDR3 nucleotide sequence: TGTGCCAGCAGATTAGCGGGGAGCACAGATACGCAGTATTTT.

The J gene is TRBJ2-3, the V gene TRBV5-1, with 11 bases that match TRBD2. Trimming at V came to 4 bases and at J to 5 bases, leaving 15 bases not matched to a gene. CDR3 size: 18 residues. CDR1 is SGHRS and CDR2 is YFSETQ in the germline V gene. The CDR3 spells CASSPLPILAGDVDTQYF. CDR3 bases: TGCGCCAGCAGCCCCCTACCCATACTAGCGGGAGATGTAGATACGCAGTATTTT.

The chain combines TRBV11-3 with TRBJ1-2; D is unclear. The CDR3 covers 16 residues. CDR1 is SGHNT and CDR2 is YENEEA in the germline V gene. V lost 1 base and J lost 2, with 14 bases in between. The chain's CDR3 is CASSLANSFSNYGYTF. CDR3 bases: TGTGCCAGCAGCTTAGCCAACAGCTTCTCCAACTATGGCTACACCTTC.

In nucleotides, the CDR3 is TGTGCCAGCACTACCAGGGGAGGGTTGAGCATTCAGTACTTC. Its protein product is CASTTRGGLSIQYF. The rearrangement links TRBV28 to TRBJ2-4; perhaps TRBD2 as D (7 bases). CDR1 and CDR2 from the germline V gene are MDHEN and SYDVKM. The CDR3 is 14 amino acids. V dropped 7 bases and J dropped 9 bases, with 19 bases sitting between them.

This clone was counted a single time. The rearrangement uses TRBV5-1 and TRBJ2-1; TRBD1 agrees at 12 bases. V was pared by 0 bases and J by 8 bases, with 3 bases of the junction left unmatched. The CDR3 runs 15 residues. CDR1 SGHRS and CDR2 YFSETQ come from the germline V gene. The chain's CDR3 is CASSLEGQGAHEQFF. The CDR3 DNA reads TGCGCCAGCAGCTTGGAGGGACAGGGGGCCCATGAGCAGTTCTTC.

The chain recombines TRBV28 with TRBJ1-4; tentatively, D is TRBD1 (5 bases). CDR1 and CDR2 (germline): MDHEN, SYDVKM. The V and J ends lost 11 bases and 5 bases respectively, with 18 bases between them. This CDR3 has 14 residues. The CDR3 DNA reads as TGTGCCTCTAAAGTGGCGGGGGGAAATGAAAAACTGTTTTTT. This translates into CASKVAGGNEKLFF.

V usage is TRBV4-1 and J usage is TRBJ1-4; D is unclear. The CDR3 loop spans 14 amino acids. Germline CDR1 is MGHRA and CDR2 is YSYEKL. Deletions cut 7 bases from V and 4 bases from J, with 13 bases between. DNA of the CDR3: TGCGCCAGCACGAAGAATTGGATTAATGAAAAACTGTTTTTT. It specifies CASTKNWINEKLFF.

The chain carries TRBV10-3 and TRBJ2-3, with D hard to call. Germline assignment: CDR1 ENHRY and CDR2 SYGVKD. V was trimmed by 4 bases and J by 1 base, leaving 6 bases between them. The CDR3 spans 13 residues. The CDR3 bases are TGTGCCATCAGTGTACGGGGCACAGATACGCAGTATTTT. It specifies CAISVRGTDTQYF.

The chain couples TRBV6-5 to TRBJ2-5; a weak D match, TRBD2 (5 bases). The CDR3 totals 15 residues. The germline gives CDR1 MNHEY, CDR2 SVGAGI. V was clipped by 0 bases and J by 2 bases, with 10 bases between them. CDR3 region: CASSYSLAQQETQYF. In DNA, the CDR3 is TGTGCCAGCAGTTACTCCCTAGCCCAACAAGAGACCCAGTACTTC.

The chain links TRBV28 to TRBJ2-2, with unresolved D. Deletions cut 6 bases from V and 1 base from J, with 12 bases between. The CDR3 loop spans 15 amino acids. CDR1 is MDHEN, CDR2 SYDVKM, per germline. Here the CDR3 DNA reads TGTGCCAGCAGCTCCTACCCGAAGAACACCGGGGAGCTGTTTTTT. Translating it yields CASSSYPKNTGELFF.

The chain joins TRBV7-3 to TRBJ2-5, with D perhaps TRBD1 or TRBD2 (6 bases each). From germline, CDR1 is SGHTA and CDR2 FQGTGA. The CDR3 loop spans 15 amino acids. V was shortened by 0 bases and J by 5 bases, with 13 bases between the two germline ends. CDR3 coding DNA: TGTGCCAGCAGCTTAACCCCGGGGGCGCGCGAGACCCAGTACTTC. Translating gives CASSLTPGARETQYF. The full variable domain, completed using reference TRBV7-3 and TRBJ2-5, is GAGVSQTPSNKVTEKGKYVELRCDPISGHTALYWYRQSLGQGPEFLIYFQGTGAADDSGLPNDRFFAVRPEGSVSTLKIQRTERGDSAVYLCASSLTPGARETQYFGPGTRLLVL.

The CDR3 loop is CASSQDEGRAFGNIQYF. The CDR3 DNA reads as TGTGCCAGCAGCCAAGATGAAGGGAGGGCCTTCGGAAACATTCAGTACTTC. This chain connects TRBV4-2 to TRBJ2-4; TRBD2 agrees at 7 bases. V lost 0 bases, J lost 6 bases, and 11 bases stayed unmatched. The CDR3 has 17 residues. The germline V gene encodes CDR1 LGHNA and CDR2 YNFKEQ.

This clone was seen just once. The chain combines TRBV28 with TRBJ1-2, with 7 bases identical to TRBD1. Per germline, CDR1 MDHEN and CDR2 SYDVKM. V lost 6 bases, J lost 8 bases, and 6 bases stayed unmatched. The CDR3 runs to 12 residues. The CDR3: CASRSTGDGYTF. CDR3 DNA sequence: TGTGCCAGCAGATCCACAGGGGACGGCTACACCTTC.